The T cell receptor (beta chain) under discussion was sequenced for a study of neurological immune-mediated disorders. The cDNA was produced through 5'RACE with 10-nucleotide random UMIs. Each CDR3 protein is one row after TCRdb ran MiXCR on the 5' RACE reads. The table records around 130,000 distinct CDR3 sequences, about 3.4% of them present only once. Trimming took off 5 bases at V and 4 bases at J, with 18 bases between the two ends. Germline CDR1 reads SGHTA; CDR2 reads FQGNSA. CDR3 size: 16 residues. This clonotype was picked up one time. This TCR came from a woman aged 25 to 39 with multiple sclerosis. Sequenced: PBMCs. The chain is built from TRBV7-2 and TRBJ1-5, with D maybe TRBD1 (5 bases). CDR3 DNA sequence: TGTGCCAGCAGCCCCTCGACAGATCTTATTAATCAGCCCCAGCATTTT. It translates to CASSPSTDLINQPQHF.